This T cell receptor beta chain was found in a study of vaccination and CD4 T cells after COVID-19. Study in general: A median of 101 days (range 35 to 161) separated diagnosis from post-COVID sampling. Cells were stimulated with overlapping spike peptides from SARS-CoV-2, HCoV-NL63, HCoV-OC43 and HCoV-229E.

Scientists ran DNA taken from cultured CD4+ T cells through the Oncomine TCR Beta short-read assay for sequencing. Via MiXCR, TCRdb re-called the PCR reads, giving one row per CDR3 protein. The repertoire holds approximately 12,000 distinct CDR3 sequences, with about half as singletons. This clonotype has only a few counts. Its antigen is not known. V was shortened by 5 bases and J by 5 bases, with 15 bases between the two germline ends. The CDR3 totals 14 residues. Germline V lookup: CDR1 MDHEN, CDR2 SYDVKM. This sample's treatment: approximately nine-day PBMC culture with coronavirus spike peptide pools or control peptides (ViraFEST assay).

Sequencing was done on a sample of CD4+ T cells from blood, cultured in vitro. This clonotype originated in a human donor who had recovered from COVID-19. The chain recombines TRBV28 with TRBJ2-5; D is perhaps TRBD1 or TRBD2 (7 bases each). As DNA, the CDR3 is TGTGCCAGCAGTACATACAGGGGAGGGGAGACCCAGTACTTC. Amino acid sequence: CASSTYRGGETQYF.